These 19 T cell receptor beta chains were sequenced from one sample in a study of T cell repertoires in aging, cancer and after chemotherapy. Rearranged V-D-J TRB sequences were amplified with a mixed TRB-A/B primer pool. Using its own MiXCR run on the multiplex PCR reads, TCRdb lists one record per CDR3 protein. The repertoire has about 1,000 distinct CDR3 sequences, roughly 88% of them found once; the top ten carry about 4.6%. Amplification of TCR beta used genomic DNA extracted from peripheral blood. The sequencing input was blood. These receptor sequences come from a human donor with a solid tumor.

The gene calls are TRBV7-6 and TRBJ2-5; the D is unclear. CDR3 length equals 13 residues. V was shortened by 4 bases and J by 5 bases, with 11 bases between the two germline ends. Per germline, CDR1 SGHVS and CDR2 FNYEAQ. The CDR3 loop reads CASSSTDSETQYF. The CDR3 bases are TGTGCCAGCAGCTCCACTGACTCGGAGACCCAGTACTTC.

The chain couples TRBV7-6 to TRBJ1-2; D is unresolved. The V gene's germline CDR1 is SGHVS and CDR2 FNYEAQ. The CDR3 totals 11 residues. V was shortened by 5 bases and J by 3 bases, with 4 bases between the two germline ends. The CDR3 sequence is CASSPDYGYTF. For the CDR3, the DNA is TGTGCCAGCAGCCCCGACTATGGCTACACCTTC.

The V and J genes are TRBV12-3 or TRBV12-4 and TRBJ1-1, with D maybe TRBD1 (6 bases). This CDR3 contains 15 residues. V lost 3 bases, J lost 4 bases, and 15 bases lay in between. The CDR3 DNA is TGTGCCAGCAGTTTCCCCACTACAGGGAGCACTGAAGCTTTCTTT. Residues: CASSFPTTGSTEAFF.

The chain carries TRBV6-1 and TRBJ2-3; D not certain. Germline V gives CDR1 MNHNS, CDR2 SASEGT. Trimming shortened V by 8 bases and J by 0 bases, and 9 bases separated the two germline ends. The CDR3 contains 13 residues. The CDR3 here is CASRHTSTDTQYF. In DNA form, the CDR3 reads TGTGCCAGCCGTCACACTAGCACAGATACGCAGTATTTT.

The rearrangement uses TRBV6-5 and TRBJ2-5, with 8 bases aligning to TRBD1. V lost 5 bases, J lost 5 bases, and 10 bases stayed unmatched. The CDR3 totals 15 residues. Germline V gene data show CDR1 as MNHEY and CDR2 as SVGAGI. DNA of the CDR3: TGTGCCAGCAGTGGTTGGACAGGGCTCCGGGAGACCCAGTACTTC. It specifies CASSGWTGLRETQYF.

The chain employs TRBV29-1 and TRBJ2-3; 9 bases map to TRBD1. The CDR3 sequence is 16 residues long. The germline V gene encodes CDR1 SQVTM and CDR2 ANQGSEA. The V gene end was trimmed by 1 base and the J gene end by 2 bases; junction bases not matched to a gene: 7. Written as DNA, the CDR3 is TGCAGCGTTGAAGGGGTCAGGGACAGGGACACAGATACGCAGTATTTT. Protein sequence: CSVEGVRDRDTDTQYF.

This clonotype has just a few counts. The rearrangement links TRBV7-2 to TRBJ2-7; D may correspond to TRBD1 or TRBD2 (7 bases each). Germline V gene sequence: CDR1 SGHTA, CDR2 FQGNSA. CDR3 length: 15 residues. With 8 bases removed from V and 4 bases from J, the gap between germline ends came to 21 bases. The CDR3, as DNA: TGTGCCAGCGACTTGGGGGGGCGACAGGGATACGAGCAGTACTTC. Protein: CASDLGGRQGYEQYF.

V is TRBV6-5 and J is TRBJ1-4; a weak D match, TRBD1 (5 bases). The CDR3 consists of 12 residues. CDR1 and CDR2 from the germline V gene are MNHEY and SVGAGI. V was shortened by 8 bases and J by 11 bases, with 15 bases between the two germline ends. The chain's CDR3 is CASGQGWRKLFF. CDR3 coding DNA: TGTGCCAGCGGGCAGGGCTGGAGGAAACTGTTTTTT.

This clonotype occurred once. The chain combines TRBV18 with TRBJ2-1; 10 nucleotides align to TRBD1. The germline V gene has CDR1 KGHSH and CDR2 LQKENI. The CDR3 spans 15 residues. The J segment lost 4 bases and the V segment lost 3 bases, leaving 3 bases of the junction unmatched. CDR3: CASSPGTGDYNEQFF. CDR3 bases: TGTGCCAGCTCACCGGGGACAGGGGATTACAATGAGCAGTTCTTC.

This chain links TRBV27 with TRBJ2-2; 9 nucleotides agree with TRBD2. V lost 3 bases and J lost 3; bases outside the gene matches: 2. Germline loops: CDR1 MNHEY, CDR2 SMNVEV (reference sequence). The CDR3 runs 15 residues. CDR3 loop: CASSFLAGHTGELFF. The CDR3 region has the DNA TGTGCCAGCAGTTTCCTAGCGGGACACACCGGGGAGCTGTTTTTT.

This clonotype has only one observation. The chain uses TRBV28 and TRBJ1-2; a possible D gene is TRBD1 (5 bases). Germline V gene data show CDR1 as MDHEN and CDR2 as SYDVKM. V was trimmed by 4 bases and J by 8 bases, leaving 14 bases between them. The CDR3 sequence is 13 residues long. CDR3 nucleotide sequence: TGTGCCAGCAGTTATCAGCGGGGCCGAGGCTACACCTTC. It encodes CASSYQRGRGYTF.

V gene TRBV19 combines with J gene TRBJ2-1; the D is unclear. The CDR3 has 15 residues. Trimming removed 6 bases at V and 0 bases at J, with 12 bases between. Germline V CDR1 and CDR2: LNHDA, SQIVND (reference sequence). The CDR3: CASSGPMSSYNEQFF. The CDR3 DNA is TGTGCCAGTAGCGGACCGATGAGCTCCTACAATGAGCAGTTCTTC.

The V and J genes are TRBV7-2 and TRBJ2-7, with D tentatively TRBD1 (5 bases). Germline V lookup: CDR1 SGHTA, CDR2 FQGNSA. This CDR3 is built from 14 residues. V dropped 0 bases and J dropped 2 bases, with 8 bases sitting between them. Here the CDR3 reads CASSLAWGPYEQYF. DNA for the CDR3: TGTGCCAGCAGCTTAGCCTGGGGCCCCTACGAGCAGTACTTC.

The chain carries TRBV20-1 and TRBJ2-7, with 8 bases matching TRBD2. The CDR3 spans 15 residues. The J segment lost 2 bases and the V segment lost 4 bases, leaving 10 bases of the junction unmatched. Looked up from germline, CDR1 is DFQATT and CDR2 is SNEGSKA (reference sequence). CDR3 in DNA: TGCAGTGCTACCCCCCCGGGGGGGAACACCTACGAGCAGTACTTC. It is translated as CSATPPGGNTYEQYF.

The chain has TRBV29-1 and TRBJ1-2; D call uncertain. V was trimmed by 4 bases and J by 5 bases, leaving 8 bases between them. The CDR3 has 11 amino acids. CDR1 SQVTM and CDR2 ANQGSEA come from the germline V gene. The CDR3 region has the DNA TGCAGCGTTGTGCGAGAGTATGGCTACACCTTC. The encoded protein is CSVVREYGYTF.

This chain connects TRBV29-1 to TRBJ2-7; a weak D match, TRBD2 (6 bases). Germline-derived CDR1 and CDR2 are SQVTM and ANQGSEA. This CDR3 region has 13 residues. V was trimmed by 4 bases and J by 2 bases, leaving 12 bases between them. The CDR3 reads CSVVGGFPYEQYF. The CDR3 coding sequence is TGCAGCGTTGTGGGGGGATTCCCCTACGAGCAGTACTTC.

This chain links TRBV10-3 with TRBJ2-3; 7 positions agree with TRBD2. This CDR3 spans 15 amino acids. V lost 4 bases, J lost 2 bases, and 6 bases stayed unmatched. Germline loops: CDR1 ENHRY, CDR2 SYGVKD. The CDR3 DNA reads TGTGCCATCAGTGTGGCTAGCGGACTCACAGATACGCAGTATTTT. It is translated as CAISVASGLTDTQYF.

The rearrangement joins TRBV7-9 to TRBJ1-2; D call uncertain. This CDR3 comprises 14 residues. Germline V gives CDR1 SEHNR, CDR2 FQNEAQ (reference sequence). V shed 0 bases and J shed 7 bases, with 12 bases lying between them. The CDR3: CASSLAEGGRGYTF. The CDR3 DNA reads as TGTGCCAGCAGCTTAGCTGAGGGCGGGCGTGGCTACACCTTC.

V and J are TRBV12-3 or TRBV12-4 and TRBJ1-2; D is unresolved. V gave up 1 base and J gave up 3 bases, with 9 bases separating them. This CDR3 has 14 amino acids. In DNA form, the CDR3 reads TGTGCCAGCAGTTTAGGTGGGCCTGACTATGGCTACACCTTC. It encodes CASSLGGPDYGYTF.